This TCR beta chain was recorded in a study of naive and memory T cell subsets. Study results and caveats: There was no ground truth to check naive and memory subset results. Over 85% of naive TCR sequences appeared only once, unlike memory subsets.

Of note for this clonotype: Its antigen is unknown.

Two oligonucleotides, mixed equimolar, formed the beta constant-region primer covering TRBC1 and TRBC2. Ligated cDNA was amplified by four rounds of PCR with nested alpha and beta constant-region primers and SP2. TCRdb recomputed calls from the UMI-ligation and nested PCR reads with MiXCR, one row per CDR3 protein. The data contain around 160,000 distinct CDR3 sequences, about a sixth of them singletons. CDR3 length equals 17 residues. Germline CDR1 reads MDHEN; CDR2 reads SYDVKM. V shed 2 bases, J shed 1 base, and the junction held 6 bases outside the gene matches. This sequence was found in a human donor in good health. Sequencing input: naive CD4+ T cells from blood. This chain links TRBV28 with TRBJ2-1; 9 bases are shared with TRBD2. The CDR3 DNA sequence: TGTGCCAGCAGTTTAATGTCTAGCGGGGCGTCCTACAATGAGCAGTTCTTC. Amino acid sequence: CASSLMSSGASYNEQFF.